This T cell receptor beta chain appears in the sequencing data of a study of spatial heterogeneity in lung cancer. For the study at large: More beta-chain than alpha-chain sequences were consistently detected.

This CDR3 has 14 amino acids. Germline V lookup: CDR1 SQVTM, CDR2 ANQGSEA. The V segment lost 5 bases and the J segment 5 bases; nucleotides outside the gene matches: 8. Study results and limitations: For expanded intratumoral alpha and beta TCRs, counts tracked tumor mutation counts.

Time point here: sample taken at primary tumor resection. Whole RNA was taken from tumor, nontumor lung or frozen PBMC; it was then sequenced unsorted. TCRdb fed the 5' RACE reads into MiXCR, producing one record per CDR3 protein. This sample has approximately 94,000 distinct CDR3 sequences, with approximately 4.7% found just once. Many counts were recorded for this clonotype. Its antigen is unidentified. The V gene is TRBV29-1, the J gene TRBJ2-3; 9 positions match TRBD2. The clonotype originates from a male donor with early-stage non-small cell lung cancer. Sequenced here: lung tumor tissue, sampled at surgery. The CDR3 protein is CSVLREGLVDTQYF. The CDR3 nucleotides read TGCAGCGTTTTGCGGGAGGGCCTGGTAGATACGCAGTATTTT.